The source of this TCR beta chain is a study of blood T cell repertoires in COVID-19. Seattle patients were enrolled while actively infected and followed longitudinally. Clones were read by immunoSEQ multiplex PCR, and TCRdb kept only the in-frame ones, dropping some. The sample lists about 440,000 clones, around 88% occurring once. The V gene's germline CDR1 is LGHNT and CDR2 FRNRAP. The CDR3 totals 13 residues. The germline V and J ends were trimmed by 2 bases and 3 bases, with 5 bases remaining between them. The J gene is TRBJ1-5, the V gene TRBV12-5; D not resolved. The receptor was isolated from a woman aged 50 to 65 with COVID-19, enrolled during active disease. The specimen sequenced was peripheral blood. The CDR3 sequence: CASGLTYNQPQHF. CDR3 DNA: TGTGCTAGTGGTTTGACCTACAATCAGCCCCAGCATTTT.